This T cell receptor beta chain was observed in a study of cytomegalovirus exposure and HLA in healthy donors. General observations from the study: Reportedly, cytomegalovirus status was diagnosed with high sensitivity and specificity.

The PCR had 60 Vbeta and 13 Jbeta primers. The data were produced by immunoSEQ multiplex PCR, yet TCRdb's version contains in-frame clones alone and is incomplete. The table includes 50,000 to 60,000 clones, about 80% detected once. Trimming took 3 bases from V and 3 from J; bases not matched to a gene: 7. The germline V gene encodes CDR1 LNHDA and CDR2 SQIVND (reference sequence). This CDR3 comprises 16 residues. Concerning this clone itself: As yet, its antigen is unknown.

This TCR was recovered from a female donor in good health and CMV-seronegative. What was sequenced was PBMCs. The J gene is TRBJ2-3, the V gene TRBV19, with 9 positions matching TRBD1. The CDR3 region is CASSIPPGQGTDTQYF. In DNA, the CDR3 is TGTGCCAGTAGTATTCCCCCGGGACAGGGAACAGATACGCAGTATTTT.